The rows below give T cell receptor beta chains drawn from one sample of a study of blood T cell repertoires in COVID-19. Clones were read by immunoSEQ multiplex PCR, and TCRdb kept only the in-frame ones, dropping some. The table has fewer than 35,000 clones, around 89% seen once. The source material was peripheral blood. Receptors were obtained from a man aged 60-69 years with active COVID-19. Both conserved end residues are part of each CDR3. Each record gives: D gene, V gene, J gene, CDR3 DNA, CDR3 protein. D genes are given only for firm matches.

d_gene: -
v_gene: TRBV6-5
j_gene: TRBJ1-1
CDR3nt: TGTGCCAGCAGTTACAGTTTCGCAGGGAACACTGAAGCTTTCTTT
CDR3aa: CASSYSFAGNTEAFF

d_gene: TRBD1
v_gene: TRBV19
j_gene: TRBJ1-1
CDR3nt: TGTGCCAGTAAGGGGGCTTACACTGAAGCTTTCTTT
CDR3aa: CASKGAYTEAFF

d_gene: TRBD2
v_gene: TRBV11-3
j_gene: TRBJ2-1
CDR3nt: TGTGCCAGCAGCCCCCGGGGAGCGGGGGGCTGGAATGAGCAGTTCTTC
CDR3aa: CASSPRGAGGWNEQFF

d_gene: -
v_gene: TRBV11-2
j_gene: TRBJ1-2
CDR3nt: TGTGCCAGCAGCTTATTGGGCAACGGTCTGAAAGGCTACACCTTC
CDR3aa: CASSLLGNGLKGYTF

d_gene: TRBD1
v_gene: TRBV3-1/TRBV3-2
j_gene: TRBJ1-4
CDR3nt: TGTGCCAGCAGCCACAGGGGGTTAACTAATGAAAAACTGTTTTTT
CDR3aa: CASSHRGLTNEKLFF

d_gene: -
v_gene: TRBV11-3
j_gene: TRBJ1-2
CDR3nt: TGTGCCAGCAGCTTAGAAGGGCGGGGGTCTAACTATGGCTACACCTTC
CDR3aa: CASSLEGRGSNYGYTF

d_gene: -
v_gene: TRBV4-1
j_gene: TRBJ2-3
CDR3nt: TGCGCCAGCAGCCAAGGGAGGGCCTTTAGTAACACAGATACGCAGTATTTT
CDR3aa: CASSQGRAFSNTDTQYF

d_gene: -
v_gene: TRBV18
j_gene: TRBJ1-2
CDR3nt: TGTGCCAGCTCACCAGAACCCGACAGCATCTATGGCTACACCTTC
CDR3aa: CASSPEPDSIYGYTF

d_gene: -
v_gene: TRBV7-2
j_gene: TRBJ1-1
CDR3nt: TGTGCCAGCAGCTTAGCGACAGGCCCTGAAGCTTTCTTT
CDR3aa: CASSLATGPEAFF

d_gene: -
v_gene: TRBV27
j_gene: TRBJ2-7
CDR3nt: TGTGCCAGCAGTCCCACCCCCACTGAGCAGTACTTC
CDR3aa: CASSPTPTEQYF

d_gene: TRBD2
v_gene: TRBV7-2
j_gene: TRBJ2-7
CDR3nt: TGTGCCAGCAGCTACCGACCGGGGCGGGAGGAGCAGTACTTC
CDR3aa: CASSYRPGREEQYF